A single sample gave rise to the 3 T cell receptor beta chains below, sequenced in a study of cytomegalovirus exposure and HLA in healthy donors. Primers included in the PCR were 60 Vbeta and 13 Jbeta primers. Repertoires were generated with immunoSEQ multiplex PCR, while TCRdb's copy carries only in-frame clones and drops some. The table has about 150,000 clones, roughly 80% seen once. Sequenced: PBMCs. The receptors shown here come from a woman between 25 and 40 years old in good health and CMV-seronegative.

This clone occurred once. V gene TRBV13 combines with J gene TRBJ2-1; D gene uncertain. The CDR3 totals 13 residues. Germline CDR1 and CDR2: PRHDT and FYEKMQ (reference sequence). V lost 0 bases and J lost 11, with 11 bases in between. DNA of the CDR3: TGTGCCAGCAGCTTAGGCCGACTCCCCAAGCAGTTCTTC. It specifies CASSLGRLPKQFF. The full variable domain, its missing parts supplied by reference TRBV13 and TRBJ2-1, is AAGVIQSPRHLIKEKRETATLKCYPIPRHDTVYWYQQGPGQDPQFLISFYEKMQSDKGSIPDRFSAQQFSDYHSELNMSSLELGDSALYFCASSLGRLPKQFFGPGTRLTVL.

The V and J genes are TRBV19 and TRBJ2-3; tentative D call: TRBD2 (7 bases). CDR1 LNHDA and CDR2 SQIVND come from the germline V gene (reference sequence). The length of the CDR3 is 13 residues. V lost 3 bases and J 4 bases, leaving 8 bases between the germline ends. The CDR3 DNA reads as TGTGCCAGTAGTATGGGGGGGCCAGATACGCAGTATTTT. Translating it yields CASSMGGPDTQYF.

V gene TRBV6-5 combines with J gene TRBJ2-1; tentative D call: TRBD1 (6 bases). The V gene's germline CDR1 is MNHEY and CDR2 SVGAGI. Trimming took off 2 bases at V and 0 bases at J, with 8 bases between the two ends. The CDR3 contains 15 residues. Here the CDR3 reads CASSYKGVSYNEQFF. In DNA, the CDR3 is TGTGCCAGCAGTTACAAGGGGGTCTCCTACAATGAGCAGTTCTTC.